These 19 T cell receptor beta chains originate from one sample sequenced in a study of blood T cell repertoires in COVID-19 (TCRdb year 2020). The library was produced with the immunoSEQ multiplex PCR assay. TCRdb obtained this table from immuneACCESS and retained in-frame rearrangements with V and J assigned. These tables miss some clones; where compared with another copy, unresolved V genes account for less than half of the shortfall, and the remainder is unexplained. This sample has about 350,000 clones in its table, and over 85% of those were observed once. In total, the top ten clones hold 3.9% of the sample. Sequenced input: peripheral blood. The receptors derive from an older woman with COVID-19, enrolled during active disease.

The chain combines TRBV24-1 with TRBJ1-2; 7 nucleotides agree with TRBD1. Germline V lookup: CDR1 KGHDR, CDR2 SFDVKD. Trimming took 7 bases from V and 10 from J; bases not matched to a gene: 17. CDR3 size: 15 residues. The CDR3 region is CATSRSWDSLRDYTF. Here the CDR3 DNA reads TGTGCCACCAGCCGTTCTTGGGACAGCCTCCGGGACTACACCTTC.

The chain uses TRBV18 and TRBJ1-2; D remains unclear. The CDR3 sequence is 15 residues long. Germline V gene lookup returns CDR1 KGHSH and CDR2 LQKENI. Deletions cut 1 base from V and 4 bases from J, with 13 bases between. For the CDR3, the DNA is TGTGCCAGCTCACCACAGGCAGCCAACAGCTATGGCTACACCTTC. Protein sequence: CASSPQAANSYGYTF.

The sample holds one count of this clone. The chain is built from TRBV5-6 and TRBJ1-1; D gene unclear. With 1 base removed from V and 11 bases from J, the gap between germline ends came to 15 bases. This CDR3 spans 13 amino acids. Germline V gene sequence: CDR1 SGHDT, CDR2 YYEEEE. CDR3 in DNA: TGTGCCAGCAGCTTGATGTCCGCACCTAGGGCTTTCTTT. This sequence encodes CASSLMSAPRAFF.

The gene calls are TRBV6-5 and TRBJ1-6, with D tentatively TRBD1 (5 bases). This CDR3 contains 12 residues. The germline CDR1 and CDR2 sequences are MNHEY and SVGAGI. V shed 8 bases and J shed 7 bases, with 9 bases lying between them. CDR3 bases: TGTGCCAGCCGTCCAGGGAATTCACCCCTCCACTTT. Encoded protein: CASRPGNSPLHF.

The chain couples TRBV19 to TRBJ2-7, with TRBD1 matching 8 bases. CDR1 is LNHDA and CDR2 is SQIVND in the germline V gene (reference sequence). CDR3 length equals 15 residues. Trimming cost V 5 bases and J 6 bases; bases outside gene matches: 12. CDR3 sequence: CASSAQGAPLLEQYF. In nucleotides, the CDR3 is TGTGCCAGTAGTGCCCAGGGGGCCCCACTTCTCGAGCAGTACTTC.

This clone has a single count. This sequence joins TRBV18 and TRBJ2-7; TRBD1 matches 7 bases. Trimming took 6 bases from V and 0 from J; bases not matched to a gene: 8. The length of the CDR3 is 15 residues. In germline, CDR1 is KGHSH, CDR2 LQKENI. The CDR3 nucleotides are TGTGCCAGCTCCCAAGCCCGGACAGGCTCCTACGAGCAGTACTTC. Protein product: CASSQARTGSYEQYF.

V gene TRBV28 combines with J gene TRBJ1-2; D not certain. Germline CDR1 MDHEN, CDR2 SYDVKM. This CDR3 contains 15 residues. The germline V and J ends were trimmed by 4 bases and 6 bases, with 18 bases remaining between them. Written as DNA, the CDR3 is TGTGCCAGCAGTTATACCAACTTTAGCCCTCATGGCTACACCTTC. Protein sequence: CASSYTNFSPHGYTF.

This sequence joins TRBV28 and TRBJ1-3, with 9 nucleotides matching TRBD1. The CDR3 totals 13 residues. Germline assignment: CDR1 MDHEN and CDR2 SYDVKM. The V gene end was trimmed by 6 bases and the J gene end by 7 bases; junction bases not matched to a gene: 4. In DNA, the CDR3 is TGTGCCAGCAGCATACAGGGGGCGAACACCATATATTTT. This gives the protein CASSIQGANTIYF.

The gene calls are TRBV11-2 and TRBJ2-6; TRBD2 might be the D (5 bases). The CDR3 is made up of 14 amino acids. The ends were cut back, 5 bases at V and 2 bases at J, with 7 bases in the middle. Germline assignment: CDR1 SGHAT and CDR2 FQNNGV. The CDR3 sequence: CASSVGAGANVLTF. The CDR3 DNA is TGTGCCAGCAGCGTGGGAGCTGGGGCCAACGTCCTGACTTTC.

CDR3: CASSLGEPYEQYF. CDR3 DNA: TGCGCCAGCAGCTTGGGCGAGCCCTACGAGCAGTACTTC. The V gene is TRBV5-1, the J gene TRBJ2-7, with D unresolved. The CDR3 contains 13 residues. From germline, CDR1 is SGHRS and CDR2 YFSETQ. V lost 0 bases to trimming and J lost 2 bases, with 6 bases between them.

The V gene is TRBV9, the J gene TRBJ1-3; D might be TRBD1 (6 bases). CDR1 and CDR2 from the germline V gene are SGDLS and YYNGEE. The V end lost 4 bases, the J end lost 3 bases, and 20 bases lay between the germline ends. The CDR3 runs 17 residues. The CDR3 sequence: CASSSRPPGTIGNTIYF. The CDR3 DNA follows: TGTGCCAGCAGCTCCCGACCCCCCGGGACAATTGGAAACACCATATATTTT.

The rearrangement links TRBV6-5 to TRBJ1-2; D possibly corresponds to TRBD1 (5 bases). With 1 base removed from V and 5 bases from J, the gap between germline ends came to 11 bases. The CDR3 sequence is 14 residues long. The germline CDR1 and CDR2 sequences are MNHEY and SVGAGI. The CDR3 sequence is CASSYFRGAYGYTF. The CDR3 DNA reads TGTGCCAGCAGTTACTTTAGGGGTGCTTATGGCTACACCTTC.

This clone showed up many times. V and J are TRBV27 and TRBJ2-4, with TRBD1 matching 8 bases. The CDR3 is 13 residues long. Germline V gives CDR1 MNHEY, CDR2 SMNVEV (reference sequence). V shed 5 bases and J 6 bases; nucleotides not matched to a gene: 3. In DNA, the CDR3 is TGTGCCAGCAGTACAGGGGGGCGAAACATTCAGTACTTC. This encodes CASSTGGRNIQYF.

V usage is TRBV11-2 and J usage is TRBJ1-2; TRBD1 matches 7 bases. The length of the CDR3 is 15 residues. V lost 1 base and J lost 1; bases outside the gene matches: 3. CDR1 is SGHAT and CDR2 is FQNNGV in the germline V gene. CDR3 bases: TGTGCCAGCAGCTTAGTGGCAGGGGGTAACTATGGCTACACCTTC. Translation gives CASSLVAGGNYGYTF. Drawing the rest from reference TRBV11-2 and TRBJ1-2, the complete variable domain is EAGVAQSPRYKIIEKRQSVAFWCNPISGHATLYWYQQILGQGPKLLIQFQNNGVVDDSQLPKDRFSAERLKGVDSTLKIQPAKLEDSAVYLCASSLVAGGNYGYTFGSGTRLTVV.

The CDR3 loop is CASSPNGGGYTF. The CDR3 DNA reads as TGTGCCAGCAGCCCAAATGGGGGCGGCTACACCTTC. The chain has TRBV3-1 (or the pseudogene TRBV3-2) and TRBJ1-2; tentatively, D is TRBD1 (6 bases). The CDR3 has 12 amino acids. CDR1 and CDR2 (germline): LGHDT, YNNKEL (reference sequence). Trimming took 4 bases from V and 8 from J, leaving 11 bases between them.

The table lists this clone with a few counts. The V and J genes are TRBV10-3 and TRBJ2-4; 11 positions agree with TRBD2. With V trimmed by 3 bases and J by 6 bases, 1 base remained unmatched. This CDR3 is built from 14 residues. Germline V gene data show CDR1 as ENHRY and CDR2 as SYGVKD. CDR3 DNA sequence: TGTGCCATCAGTGACGGGACTAGCGGAAACATTCAGTACTTC. This translates into CAISDGTSGNIQYF.

In this sample, this clone turned up once. V and J are TRBV9 and TRBJ2-2, with D unclear. CDR3 length: 17 residues. V gave up 4 bases and J gave up 4 bases, with 20 bases separating them. Germline CDR1 is SGDLS and CDR2 is YYNGEE. The CDR3 sequence: CASSYPPRQVGTGELFF. CDR3 nucleotide sequence: TGTGCCAGCAGCTACCCCCCGAGACAAGTCGGCACCGGGGAGCTGTTTTTT.

Concerning this clone itself: This CDR3 is also generated by other DNA sequences in the sample. The rearrangement uses TRBV18 and TRBJ1-5, with D hard to call. CDR3 size: 13 residues. The V end lost 3 bases, the J end lost 2 bases, and 5 bases lay between the germline ends. CDR1 is KGHSH and CDR2 is LQKENI in the germline V gene. This CDR3 is CASSPSGNQPQHF. CDR3 in DNA: TGTGCCAGCTCACCTTCAGGCAATCAGCCCCAGCATTTT.

This chain links TRBV5-6 with TRBJ1-4; D uncertain. This CDR3 spans 16 amino acids. The germline V gene encodes CDR1 SGHDT and CDR2 YYEEEE. Trimming shortened V by 4 bases and J by 2 bases, and 15 bases separated the two germline ends. For the CDR3, the DNA is TGTGCCAGCAGCCACTCCCCCCGGTCGACTAATGAAAAACTGTTTTTT. Translating gives CASSHSPRSTNEKLFF.